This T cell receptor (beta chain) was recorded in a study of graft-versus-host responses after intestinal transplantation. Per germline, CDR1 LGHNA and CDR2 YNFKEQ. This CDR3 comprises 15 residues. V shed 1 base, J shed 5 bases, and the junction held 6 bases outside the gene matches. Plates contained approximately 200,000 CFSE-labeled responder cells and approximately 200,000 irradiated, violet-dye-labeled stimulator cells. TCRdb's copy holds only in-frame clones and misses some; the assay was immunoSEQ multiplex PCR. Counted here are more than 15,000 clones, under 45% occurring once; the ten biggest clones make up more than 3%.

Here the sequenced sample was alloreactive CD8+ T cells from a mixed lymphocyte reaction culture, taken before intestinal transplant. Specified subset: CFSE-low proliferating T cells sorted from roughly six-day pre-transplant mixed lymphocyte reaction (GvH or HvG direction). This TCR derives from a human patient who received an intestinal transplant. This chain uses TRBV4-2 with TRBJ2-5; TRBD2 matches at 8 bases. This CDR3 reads CASSQGREGRETQYF. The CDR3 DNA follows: TGTGCCAGCAGCCAAGGACGGGAGGGTCGGGAGACCCAGTACTTC.